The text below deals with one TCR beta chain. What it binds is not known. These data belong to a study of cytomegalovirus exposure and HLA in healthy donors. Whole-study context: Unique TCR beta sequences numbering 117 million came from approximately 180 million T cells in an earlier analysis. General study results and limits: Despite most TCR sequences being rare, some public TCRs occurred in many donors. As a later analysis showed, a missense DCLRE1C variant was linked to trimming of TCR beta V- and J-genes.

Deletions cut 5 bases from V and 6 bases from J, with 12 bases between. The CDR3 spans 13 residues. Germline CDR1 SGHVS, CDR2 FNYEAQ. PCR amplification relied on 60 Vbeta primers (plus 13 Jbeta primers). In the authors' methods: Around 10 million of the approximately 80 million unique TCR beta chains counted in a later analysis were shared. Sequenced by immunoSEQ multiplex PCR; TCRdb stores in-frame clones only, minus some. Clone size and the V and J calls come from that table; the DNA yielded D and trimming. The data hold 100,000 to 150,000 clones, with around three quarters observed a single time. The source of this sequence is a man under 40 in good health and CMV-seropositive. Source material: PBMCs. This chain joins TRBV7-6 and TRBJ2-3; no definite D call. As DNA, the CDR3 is TGTGCCAGCAGCCGGGTCATTCGGGATACGCAGTATTTT. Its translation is CASSRVIRDTQYF.